Each of the 21 T cell receptor beta chains below was sequenced from the same sample in a study of response to subunit inactivated influenza vaccine. Each CDR3 protein is one row after TCRdb ran MiXCR on the RT-PCR reads. The sample contains around 530,000 distinct CDR3 sequences, approximately 15% of which appear only once. Sequencing was performed on CD4+ T cells sorted from PBMCs, taken around 25 months after vaccination. These receptors came from a man between 50 and 69 years old who received an inactivated influenza vaccine.

The CDR3 nucleotides are TGTGCCAGCAGCTTGGTCCCCCGGGACAGGGCCTACGAGCAGTACTTC. Protein: CASSLVPRDRAYEQYF. This sequence joins TRBV5-5 and TRBJ2-7; 9 bases map to TRBD1. The V and J ends lost 0 bases and 2 bases, in that order; junction bases with no gene match: 6. CDR1 is SGHKS and CDR2 is YYEKEE in the germline V gene (reference sequence). The CDR3 totals 16 residues.

This clonotype was detected a few times. The chain links TRBV11-2 to TRBJ2-5; 7 bases agree with TRBD1. CDR3 size: 14 residues. Trimming took 5 bases from V and 1 from J; bases not matched to a gene: 4. Germline CDR1 is SGHAT and CDR2 is FQNNGV. The chain's CDR3 is CASSPNRGQETQYF. In DNA form, the CDR3 reads TGTGCCAGCAGCCCAAACAGGGGCCAAGAGACCCAGTACTTC.

This chain joins TRBV20-1 and TRBJ2-7; TRBD2 might be the D (5 bases). This CDR3 spans 18 amino acids. Deletions cut 3 bases from V and 0 bases from J, with 24 bases between. Looked up from germline, CDR1 is DFQATT and CDR2 is SNEGSKA (reference sequence). The chain's CDR3 is CSASARLVGSGSSYEQYF. As DNA, the CDR3 is TGCAGTGCTAGCGCCCGCCTGGTTGGAAGCGGAAGCTCCTACGAGCAGTACTTC.

The CDR3 DNA reads TGTGCCAGCAGCTTGGAAAGTACAGGGGGCGCTTTCTATGGCTACACCTTC. This gives the protein CASSLESTGGAFYGYTF. V gene TRBV5-4 combines with J gene TRBJ1-2, with 9 nucleotides matching TRBD1. The V gene's germline CDR1 is SGHNT and CDR2 YYREEE (reference sequence). After removal of 0 bases from V and 4 bases from J, the junction contained 10 bases not matched to a gene. This CDR3 is 17 amino acids long. The entire variable domain, with the rest obtained from reference TRBV5-4 and TRBJ1-2, is as follows: ETGVTQSPTHLIKTRGQQVTLRCSSQSGHNTVSWYQQALGQGPQFIFQYYREEENGRGNFPPRFSGLQFPNYSSELNVNALELDDSALYLCASSLESTGGAFYGYTFGSGTRLTVV.

This clonotype has just a few counts. The chain has TRBV7-3 and TRBJ2-1; no reliable D call. There are 14 residues in the CDR3. Germline CDR1 and CDR2: SGHTA and FQGTGA. Trimming stripped 1 base from V and 6 bases from J, with 10 bases between. The CDR3 DNA is TGTGCCAGCAGCTTAAGTCTTAGGCTCAATGAGCAGTTCTTC. Amino acids: CASSLSLRLNEQFF.

The sample holds a few counts of this clonotype. The rearrangement joins TRBV7-8 to TRBJ2-3; 8 bases map to TRBD2. Germline V lookup: CDR1 SGHVS, CDR2 FQNEAQ. The V and J ends lost 5 bases and 4 bases, in that order; junction bases with no gene match: 14. The CDR3 totals 17 residues. This chain's CDR3 is CASSQLRTGGFSDTQYF. In DNA, the CDR3 is TGTGCCAGCAGCCAGCTTCGTACGGGGGGGTTTTCAGATACGCAGTATTTT. Based on the CDR3 plus reference TRBV7-8 and TRBJ2-3, the full variable domain is GAGVSQSPRYKVAKRGQDVALRCDPISGHVSLFWYQQALGQGPEFLTYFQNEAQLDKSGLPSDRFFAERPEGSVSTLKIQRTQQEDSAVYLCASSQLRTGGFSDTQYFGPGTRLTVL.

The chain joins TRBV11-2 to TRBJ2-3, with 13 bases fitting TRBD2. V lost 5 bases, J lost 4 bases, and 15 bases stayed unmatched. This CDR3 region has 19 residues. CDR1 and CDR2 (germline): SGHAT, FQNNGV. The CDR3 region is CASSLVGLAGNHRPDTQYF. In DNA, the CDR3 is TGTGCCAGCAGCCTAGTGGGACTAGCGGGGAACCATCGACCAGATACGCAGTATTTT.

The gene calls are TRBV21-1 and TRBJ2-7. TRBV21-1 is marked as a pseudogene. This CDR3 comprises 12 residues. Here the CDR3 DNA reads TGTGCCAGCAGCAATCTCGCCTACGAGCAGTACTTC. This translates into CASSNLAYEQYF.

The chain joins TRBV7-2 to TRBJ1-5; 7 bases align to TRBD1. The CDR3 runs 16 residues. CDR1 and CDR2 from the germline V gene are SGHTA and FQGNSA. Unmatched junction bases numbered 5, after V lost 1 base and J lost 2 bases. The CDR3 is CASSLESGGGNQPQHF. The CDR3 DNA is TGTGCCAGCAGCTTAGAGTCAGGGGGAGGCAATCAGCCCCAGCATTTT.

The rearrangement links TRBV2 to TRBJ2-5, with TRBD1 matching over 7 bases. The ends lost 4 bases at V and 5 bases at J; junction bases unmatched: 7. The length of the CDR3 is 14 residues. The germline V gene encodes CDR1 SNHLY and CDR2 FYNNEI. In nucleotides, the CDR3 is TGTGCCAGCAGTGGCGCAGGGGGTTTCGAGACCCAGTACTTC. Its translation: CASSGAGGFETQYF.

This clonotype was observed many times. The V and J genes are TRBV12-3 or TRBV12-4 and TRBJ2-5; 9 nucleotides align to TRBD2. The length of the CDR3 is 16 residues. With V trimmed by 3 bases and J by 5 bases, 10 bases remained unmatched. The CDR3 here is CASSFGLSGGMETQYF. In DNA form, the CDR3 reads TGTGCCAGCAGTTTTGGTCTTAGCGGGGGAATGGAGACCCAGTACTTC.

CDR3 amino acids: CASSSSGSGDYNEQFF. CDR3 DNA sequence: TGTGCCAGCAGCTCCAGCGGTAGCGGGGACTACAATGAGCAGTTCTTC. This sequence joins TRBV7-6 and TRBJ2-1, with 8 bases matching TRBD2. Trimming took 4 bases from V and 3 from J; bases not matched to a gene: 8. There are 16 residues in the CDR3. Germline CDR1 and CDR2: SGHVS and FNYEAQ.

In this sample, this clonotype turned up many times. The V call is TRBV15, the J call TRBJ2-5; 8 bases match TRBD1. The germline V gene has CDR1 LNHNV and CDR2 YYDKDF (reference sequence). The J segment lost 1 base and the V segment lost 5 bases, leaving 6 bases of the junction unmatched. CDR3 length: 15 amino acids. The CDR3 region is CATSVTDRAQETQYF. CDR3 coding DNA: TGTGCCACCAGCGTGACGGACAGGGCCCAAGAGACCCAGTACTTC.

The V call is TRBV20-1, the J call TRBJ2-7; D may correspond to TRBD1 or TRBD2 (5 bases each). Per germline, CDR1 DFQATT and CDR2 SNEGSKA (reference sequence). The CDR3 contains 14 residues. V shed 0 bases and J shed 0 bases, with 9 bases lying between them. The CDR3 bases are TGCAGTGCTAGAGACGGGGCGACCTCCTACGAGCAGTACTTC. This translates into CSARDGATSYEQYF.

CDR3 in amino acids: CSATNRASAETQYF. Here the CDR3 DNA reads TGCAGTGCTACCAACAGGGCGTCGGCGGAGACCCAGTACTTC. This rearrangement joins TRBV20-1 to TRBJ2-5; a weak D match, TRBD1 (6 bases). CDR3 length: 14 residues. V lost 4 bases and J lost 5, with 17 bases in between. Germline V CDR1 and CDR2: DFQATT, SNEGSKA (reference sequence).

In its sample, this clonotype was seen a few times. V usage is TRBV9 and J usage is TRBJ2-3, with 10 bases aligning to TRBD2. V was pared by 1 base and J by 5 bases, with 7 bases of the junction left unmatched. The CDR3 contains 16 residues. Germline V gives CDR1 SGDLS, CDR2 YYNGEE. The CDR3 DNA reads as TGTGCCAGCAGCGTATCTAGCGGGGGAGTTGGAGATACGCAGTATTTT. Protein: CASSVSSGGVGDTQYF.

J is TRBJ2-5 and V is TRBV20-1; 13 bases map to TRBD2. The CDR3 sequence is 15 residues long. The germline CDR1 and CDR2 sequences are DFQATT and SNEGSKA (reference sequence). Losses at the gene ends were 1 base for V and 5 bases for J; bases not matched to a gene: 4. The CDR3 DNA sequence: TGCAGTGCTAGAGTCACTAGCGGGAGGGCTGAGACCCAGTACTTC. It codes for CSARVTSGRAETQYF.

In its sample, this clonotype was seen a few times. V and J are TRBV7-9 and TRBJ2-2; possibly TRBD1 for D (5 bases). This CDR3 has 16 residues. The V end lost 5 bases, the J end lost 6 bases, and 19 bases lay between the germline ends. The germline gives CDR1 SEHNR, CDR2 FQNEAQ (reference sequence). The CDR3 sequence: CASSGRQRNVSGELFF. For the CDR3, the DNA is TGTGCCAGCAGCGGAAGACAGAGAAATGTCTCCGGGGAGCTGTTTTTT.

This clonotype was found a few times. An end of the junction differs from the germline gene, which may be a read error. The gene calls are TRBV20-1 and TRBJ2-2, with 10 nucleotides matching TRBD2. Germline V gives CDR1 DFQATT, CDR2 SNEGSKA (reference sequence). The CDR3 length is 15 residues. DNA for the CDR3: TGCAGTGCCAGAGGACTAGCGGAAATCACCGGGGAGCTGTTTTTT. Amino acids: CSARGLAEITGELFF.

The table lists this clonotype with a few counts. V and J are TRBV7-2 and TRBJ1-5, with D possibly matching TRBD1 (5 bases). This CDR3 comprises 13 residues. The V gene's germline CDR1 is SGHTA and CDR2 FQGNSA. V was clipped by 4 bases and J by 4 bases, with 8 bases between them. The CDR3 region is CASSSRDNQPQHF. In DNA form, the CDR3 reads TGTGCCAGCAGCTCCAGGGATAATCAGCCCCAGCATTTT.

This chain links TRBV20-1 with TRBJ2-2, with D perhaps assigned TRBD1 or TRBD2 (5 bases each). Trimming took 6 bases from V and 2 from J, leaving 10 bases between them. This CDR3 is built from 13 residues. CDR1 DFQATT and CDR2 SNEGSKA come from the germline V gene (reference sequence). CDR3 protein: CSATRDNTGELFF. Written as DNA, the CDR3 is TGCAGTGCCACCAGGGACAACACCGGGGAGCTGTTTTTT.